One sample yielded the 14 T cell receptor beta chains listed below, sequenced in a study of early T cells in non-severe SARS-CoV-2 infection. TCRdb re-analysed the 5' RACE reads in MiXCR, keeping a single row per CDR3 protein. This sample has over 85,000 distinct CDR3 sequences; around an eighth occur once, and the top ten carry around 4%. The sequenced sample was whole blood, obtained at baseline. These TCRs come from an adult who was a healthcare worker with PCR-confirmed SARS-CoV-2 infection or an uninfected control (not recorded which).

This clonotype was observed a few times. The rearrangement links TRBV18 to TRBJ1-1; D call uncertain. Trimming pared 3 bases from V and 7 bases from J, leaving 21 bases between. The CDR3 is 16 amino acids. Germline CDR1 KGHSH, CDR2 LQKENI. The CDR3 sequence is CASSPEEQVFLSEAFF. CDR3 DNA: TGTGCCAGCTCACCGGAGGAGCAGGTTTTCTTGAGTGAAGCTTTCTTT.

This clonotype occurred once. The rearrangement joins TRBV6-2 or TRBV6-3 to TRBJ1-5, with TRBD1 matching 9 bases. Germline V gene sequence: CDR1 MNHEY, CDR2 SVGEGT. This CDR3 has 18 residues. The trim removed 0 bases at V and 0 bases at J, leaving 6 bases unmatched. The CDR3 DNA follows: TGTGCCAGCAGTTACTCGATGGACAGGGGTTATAGCAATCAGCCCCAGCATTTT. It specifies CASSYSMDRGYSNQPQHF.

The chain joins TRBV9 to TRBJ2-1; D is uncertain. This CDR3 has 13 residues. Germline values: CDR1 SGDLS, CDR2 YYNGEE. V lost 0 bases and J 6 bases, leaving 7 bases between the germline ends. CDR3 in DNA: TGTGCCAGCAGCGTAGGTAGTTCCAATGAGCAGTTCTTC. Its protein is CASSVGSSNEQFF. The whole variable domain, remainder taken from reference TRBV9 and TRBJ2-1, is DSGVTQTPKHLITATGQRVTLRCSPRSGDLSVYWYQQSLDQGLQFLIQYYNGEERAKGNILERFSAQQFPDLHSELNLSSLELGDSALYFCASSVGSSNEQFFGPGTRLTVL.

This chain connects TRBV13 to TRBJ2-1, with 8 bases fitting TRBD2. The CDR3 covers 15 residues. After removal of 5 bases from V and 5 bases from J, the junction contained 8 bases not matched to a gene. Germline V gives CDR1 PRHDT, CDR2 FYEKMQ (reference sequence). The CDR3 sequence: CASSPGGDGNNEQFF. DNA of the CDR3: TGTGCCAGCAGCCCCGGGGGGGATGGAAACAATGAGCAGTTCTTC.

The chain joins TRBV7-8 to TRBJ2-5; 9 bases are shared with TRBD2. Per germline, CDR1 SGHVS and CDR2 FQNEAQ. V was clipped by 1 base and J by 5 bases; unmatched bases: 5. This CDR3 has 15 residues. CDR3 bases: TGTGCCAGCAGCTTAGTTGCGGGGGGGCCGGAGACCCAGTACTTC. Translation: CASSLVAGGPETQYF.

This clonotype was detected once. V is TRBV7-6 and J is TRBJ2-3; maybe TRBD1 (5 bases). Deletions cut 0 bases from V and 4 bases from J, with 8 bases between. Germline V gene lookup returns CDR1 SGHVS and CDR2 FNYEAQ. The CDR3 has 14 amino acids. The DNA for the CDR3 is TGTGCCAGCAGCTTAGCAGGGGCCCCAGATACGCAGTATTTT. Amino acid sequence: CASSLAGAPDTQYF.

This clonotype occurred a few times. The rearrangement uses TRBV7-2 and TRBJ2-3; 15 nucleotides match TRBD2. The germline V gene has CDR1 SGHTA and CDR2 FQGNSA. V was clipped by 0 bases and J by 1 base; unmatched bases: 5. The CDR3 extends over 19 amino acids. In DNA, the CDR3 is TGTGCCAGCAGCTTAGCCGGACTAGCGGGAGGGCCTGGCACAGATACGCAGTATTTT. Its translation is CASSLAGLAGGPGTDTQYF.

This clonotype was found a few times. The chain links TRBV9 to TRBJ2-6; D may match TRBD1 or TRBD2 (5 bases each). CDR3 length: 16 amino acids. V lost 3 bases, J lost 0 bases, and 10 bases lay in between. Germline CDR1 and CDR2: SGDLS and YYNGEE. CDR3 DNA sequence: TGTGCCAGCAGCGCCACGGGGCGCTCTGGGGCCAACGTCCTGACTTTC. Translated: CASSATGRSGANVLTF.

This clonotype was detected ten times or more. The chain combines TRBV7-2 with TRBJ1-1, with D hard to call. Germline lookup yields CDR1 SGHTA and CDR2 FQGNSA. The CDR3 spans 14 residues. Between the trimmed V and J ends, which lost 2 bases and 0 bases, there was a span of 7 bases. Written as DNA, the CDR3 is TGTGCCAGCAGCTTATTCGGGCTGAACACTGAAGCTTTCTTT. Translation gives CASSLFGLNTEAFF.

The table lists this clonotype with many counts. V gene TRBV20-1 combines with J gene TRBJ2-3; the match to TRBD1 covers 9 bases. This CDR3 region has 15 residues. Germline CDR1 reads DFQATT; CDR2 reads SNEGSKA (reference sequence). Trimming cost V 6 bases and J 2 bases; bases outside gene matches: 9. CDR3 DNA sequence: TGCAGTGCCGAACCGGGACAGGGAGACACAGATACGCAGTATTTT. It encodes CSAEPGQGDTDTQYF.

The V gene is TRBV27, the J gene TRBJ1-1; perhaps TRBD1 as D (5 bases). Germline V gene sequence: CDR1 MNHEY, CDR2 SMNVEV (reference sequence). The CDR3 has 14 residues. V lost 2 bases and J lost 0, with 7 bases in between. CDR3 sequence reads: CASSLKGLNTEAFF. CDR3 DNA sequence: TGTGCCAGCAGTTTAAAGGGGCTGAACACTGAAGCTTTCTTT.

The table lists this clonotype with a few counts. This sequence joins TRBV6-5 and TRBJ1-1; 7 bases are shared with TRBD1. CDR1 is MNHEY, CDR2 SVGAGI, per germline. This CDR3 comprises 13 residues. After removal of 7 bases from V and 5 bases from J, the junction contained 7 bases not matched to a gene. This chain's CDR3 is CASTMTGRTEAFF. CDR3 in DNA: TGTGCCAGCACTATGACAGGGCGAACTGAAGCTTTCTTT.

V and J are TRBV5-1 and TRBJ2-3; no firm D call. The CDR3 sequence is 17 residues long. The ends were cut back, 0 bases at V and 2 bases at J, with 16 bases in the middle. The germline V gene has CDR1 SGHRS and CDR2 YFSETQ. Here the CDR3 reads CASSLDATKGNTDTQYF. CDR3 in DNA: TGCGCCAGCAGCTTGGATGCAACTAAGGGTAACACAGATACGCAGTATTTT.

This clonotype was seen ten or more times. The chain links TRBV2 to TRBJ2-5, with D hard to call. V dropped 5 bases and J dropped 5 bases, with 9 bases sitting between them. The germline V gene has CDR1 SNHLY and CDR2 FYNNEI. The CDR3 has 12 amino acids. Here the CDR3 DNA reads TGTGCCAGCAGTCGTCTTGGTGAGACCCAGTACTTC. It encodes CASSRLGETQYF.